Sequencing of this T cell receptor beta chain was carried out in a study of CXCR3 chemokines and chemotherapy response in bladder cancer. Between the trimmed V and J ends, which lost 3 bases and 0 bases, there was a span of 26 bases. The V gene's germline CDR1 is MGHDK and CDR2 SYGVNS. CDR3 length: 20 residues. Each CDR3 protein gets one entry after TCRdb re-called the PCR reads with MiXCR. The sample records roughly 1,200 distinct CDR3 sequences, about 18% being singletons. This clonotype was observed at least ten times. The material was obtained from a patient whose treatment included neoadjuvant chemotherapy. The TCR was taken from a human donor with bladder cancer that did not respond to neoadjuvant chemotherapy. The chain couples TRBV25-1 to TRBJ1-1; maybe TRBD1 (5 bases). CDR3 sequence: CASSETPLSPSGRVNTEAFF. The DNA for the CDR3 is TGTGCCAGCAGTGAGACTCCCCTGTCCCCTTCGGGCAGGGTGAACACTGAAGCTTTCTTT.